Each of the 5 T cell receptor beta chains below was sequenced from the same sample in a study of cytomegalovirus exposure and HLA in healthy donors. The PCR was carried out with 60 Vbeta primers and 13 Jbeta primers. The data were produced by immunoSEQ multiplex PCR, yet TCRdb's version contains in-frame clones alone and is incomplete. The sample has around 87,000 clones, around 85% seen once. Sequencing was done on a sample of PBMCs. Receptors were obtained from a girl aged 2-15 years in good health and CMV-seropositive.

The gene calls are TRBV6-1 and TRBJ1-1; 7 positions agree with TRBD1. CDR3 length: 14 residues. Looked up from germline, CDR1 is MNHNS and CDR2 is SASEGT. Trimming removed 5 bases from V and 6 bases from J; junction bases left unmatched: 9. The CDR3 loop reads CASSLQGIIAEAFF. The CDR3, as DNA: TGTGCCAGCAGTCTACAGGGGATTATTGCTGAAGCTTTCTTT.

The chain links TRBV2 to TRBJ2-3; TRBD2 is a possible D gene (6 bases). In germline, CDR1 is SNHLY, CDR2 FYNNEI. The CDR3 length is 15 residues. Trimming took 4 bases from V and 3 from J, leaving 14 bases between them. The CDR3 protein is CASSVVSGRTDTQYF. For the CDR3, the DNA is TGTGCCAGCAGTGTAGTTTCAGGGAGGACAGATACGCAGTATTTT.

The rearrangement uses TRBV27 and TRBJ2-5, with 9 bases matching TRBD1. The V and J ends lost 2 bases and 5 bases, in that order; junction bases with no gene match: 3. The CDR3 is 14 residues long. Germline lookup yields CDR1 MNHEY and CDR2 SMNVEV (reference sequence). Here the CDR3 DNA reads TGTGCCAGCAGTTTACGGACAGGGGTTGAGACCCAGTACTTC. Translating gives CASSLRTGVETQYF.

This chain connects TRBV9 to TRBJ2-2; tentatively, D is TRBD2 (5 bases). The CDR3 contains 16 residues. Germline V gene sequence: CDR1 SGDLS, CDR2 YYNGEE. The V end was cut by 6 bases, the J end by 4 bases, with 19 bases between. The DNA for the CDR3 is TGTGCCAGCACCCCAACCCCCAGCGGACCCACCGGGGAGCTGTTTTTT. Its translation is CASTPTPSGPTGELFF.

The chain joins TRBV5-1 to TRBJ2-5; D possibly corresponds to TRBD2 (5 bases). Per germline, CDR1 SGHRS and CDR2 YFSETQ. CDR3 size: 17 residues. Between the trimmed V and J ends, which lost 1 base and 5 bases, there was a span of 21 bases. The CDR3 DNA reads TGCGCCAGCAGCTTGATTGGGCTCCGGGGATCAAGGGAGACCCAGTACTTC. Its translation is CASSLIGLRGSRETQYF.